This T cell receptor (beta chain) was captured in a study of blood T cell repertoires in COVID-19. Overall study: Some COVID-19 samples were acute and others convalescent; all came from the United States, Italy and Spain. The analysed material was cDNA or gDNA that came from T cells, B-cell-depleted T cells, or PBMCs.

Germline CDR1 reads SGHNT; CDR2 reads YENEEA. V dropped 5 bases and J dropped 0; count of bases not matched to a gene: 5. This CDR3 has 16 residues. Measured with immunoSEQ multiplex PCR; TCRdb has only the in-frame clones, and not every one. In the table there are roughly 140,000 clones, 75% to 85% of which are singletons. Sequenced input: peripheral blood. This rearrangement joins TRBV11-3 to TRBJ1-1, with 11 positions matching TRBD1. This TCR was recovered from a woman between 45 and 65 years old with acute or convalescent COVID-19. CDR3 sequence reads: CASSPGQGAMNTEAFF. CDR3 bases: TGTGCCAGCAGCCCAGGACAGGGGGCGATGAACACTGAAGCTTTCTTT. Full variable domain (rest looked up from reference TRBV11-3 and TRBJ1-1): EAGVVQSPRYKIIEKKQPVAFWCNPISGHNTLYWYLQNLGQGPELLIRYENEEAVDDSQLPKDRFSAERLKGVDSTLKIQPAELGDSAVYLCASSPGQGAMNTEAFFGQGTRLTVV.